This T cell receptor beta chain was sequenced during a study of CD8+CD57+ T cells in acquired aplastic anemia. Study at large: Across the sorted CD4+ and CD8+ cells, DNA amounts averaged roughly 3 ug. Whole-study results and caveats: Patients and controls were found to share around 30 CD8+ CDR3 sequences.

For sequencing, patients were chosen who had shown expansion of CD8+CD57+ cells by flow cytometry. TCR beta VDJ and CDR3 were profiled, and genomic DNA was the template. TCRdb called the reads again in MiXCR, with one record for every CDR3 protein. The sample lists hundreds of thousands of distinct CDR3 sequences, under 55% occurring once. V was cut by 0 bases and J by 3 bases, with 9 bases left in between. The CDR3 length is 14 residues. Per germline, CDR1 SGHRS and CDR2 YFSETQ. There are many counts of this clonotype. Antigen unknown. This TCR came from a human donor with aplastic anemia. The V call is TRBV5-1, the J call TRBJ1-2; D possibly corresponds to TRBD1 (5 bases). The specimen sequenced was sorted CD4+, CD8+, or CD8+CD57+ T cells (not recorded which) from PBMCs. The CDR3 region is CASSLEDTYYGYTF. The CDR3 nucleotides read TGCGCCAGCAGCTTGGAGGACACTTACTATGGCTACACCTTC.